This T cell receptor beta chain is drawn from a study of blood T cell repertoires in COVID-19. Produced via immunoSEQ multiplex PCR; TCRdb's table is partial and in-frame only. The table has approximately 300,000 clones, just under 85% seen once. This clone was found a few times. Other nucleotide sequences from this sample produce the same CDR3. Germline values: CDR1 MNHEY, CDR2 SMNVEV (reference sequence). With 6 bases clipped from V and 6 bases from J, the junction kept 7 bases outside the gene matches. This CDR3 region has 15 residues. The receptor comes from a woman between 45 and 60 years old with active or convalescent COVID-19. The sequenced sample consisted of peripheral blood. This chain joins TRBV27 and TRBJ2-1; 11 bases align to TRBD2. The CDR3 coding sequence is TGTGCCAGCAGCGGGACTAGCGGAACGAGCAATGAGCAGTTCTTC. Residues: CASSGTSGTSNEQFF.